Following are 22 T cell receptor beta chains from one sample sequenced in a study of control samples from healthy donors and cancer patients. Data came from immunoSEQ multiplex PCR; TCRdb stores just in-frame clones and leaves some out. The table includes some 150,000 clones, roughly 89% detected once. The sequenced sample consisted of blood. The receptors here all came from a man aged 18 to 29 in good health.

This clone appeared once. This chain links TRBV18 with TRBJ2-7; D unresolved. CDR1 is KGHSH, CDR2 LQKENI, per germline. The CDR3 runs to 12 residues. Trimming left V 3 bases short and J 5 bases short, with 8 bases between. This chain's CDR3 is CASSPVSDEQYF. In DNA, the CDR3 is TGTGCCAGCTCACCGGTGTCGGACGAGCAGTACTTC.

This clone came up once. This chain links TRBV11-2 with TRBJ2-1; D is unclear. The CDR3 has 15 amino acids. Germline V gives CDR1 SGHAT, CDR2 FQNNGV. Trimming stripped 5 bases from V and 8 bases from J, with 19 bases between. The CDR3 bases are TGTGCCAGCAGCACATCCGGGTGGCCAAGCGATGAGCAGTTCTTC. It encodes CASSTSGWPSDEQFF. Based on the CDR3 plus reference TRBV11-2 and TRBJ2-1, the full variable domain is EAGVAQSPRYKIIEKRQSVAFWCNPISGHATLYWYQQILGQGPKLLIQFQNNGVVDDSQLPKDRFSAERLKGVDSTLKIQPAKLEDSAVYLCASSTSGWPSDEQFFGPGTRLTVL.

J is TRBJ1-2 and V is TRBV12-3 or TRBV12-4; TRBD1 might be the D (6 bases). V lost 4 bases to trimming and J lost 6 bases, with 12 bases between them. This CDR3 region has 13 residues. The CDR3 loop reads CASSWRTGHGYTF. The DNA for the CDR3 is TGTGCCAGCAGTTGGCGTACAGGGCATGGCTACACCTTC.

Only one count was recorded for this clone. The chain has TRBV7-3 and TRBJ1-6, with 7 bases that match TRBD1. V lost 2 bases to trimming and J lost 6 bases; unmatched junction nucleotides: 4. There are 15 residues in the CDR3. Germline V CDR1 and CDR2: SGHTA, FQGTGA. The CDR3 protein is CASSLDRAGNSPLHF. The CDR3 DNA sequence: TGTGCCAGCAGCTTAGACAGGGCTGGTAATTCACCCCTCCACTTT.

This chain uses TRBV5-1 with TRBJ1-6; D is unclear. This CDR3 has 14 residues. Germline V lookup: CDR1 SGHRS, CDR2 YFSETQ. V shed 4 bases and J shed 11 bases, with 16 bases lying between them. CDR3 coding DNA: TGCGCCAGCAGCCTGGACCAGGTTGGGACACCCCTCCACTTT. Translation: CASSLDQVGTPLHF.

For the CDR3, the DNA is TGTGCCAGCACCCCGGACGGGGAAATCTATGGCTACACCTTC. Protein sequence: CASTPDGEIYGYTF. This chain connects TRBV28 to TRBJ1-2; D is uncertain. The V end lost 7 bases, the J end lost 4 bases, and 16 bases lay between the germline ends. Per the germline V gene, CDR1 is MDHEN and CDR2 is SYDVKM. The CDR3 totals 14 residues.

DNA of the CDR3: TGTGCCATCAGTGAGGACGCGTCTAGCACAGATACGCAGTATTTT. Translating gives CAISEDASSTDTQYF. J is TRBJ2-3 and V is TRBV10-3; no clear D gene. Per the germline V gene, CDR1 is ENHRY and CDR2 is SYGVKD. This CDR3 has 15 residues. Between the trimmed V and J ends, which lost 2 bases and 0 bases, there was a span of 9 bases.

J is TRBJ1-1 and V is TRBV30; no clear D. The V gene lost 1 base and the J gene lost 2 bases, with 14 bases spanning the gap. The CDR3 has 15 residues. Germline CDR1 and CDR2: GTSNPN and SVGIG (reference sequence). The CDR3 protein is CAWSGVGTINTEAFF. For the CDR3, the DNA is TGTGCCTGGAGTGGCGTGGGCACTATAAACACTGAAGCTTTCTTT.

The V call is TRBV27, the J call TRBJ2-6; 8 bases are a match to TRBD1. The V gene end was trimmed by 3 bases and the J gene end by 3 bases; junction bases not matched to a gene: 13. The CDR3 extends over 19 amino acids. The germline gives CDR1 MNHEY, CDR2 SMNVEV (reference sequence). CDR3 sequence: CASSFRRDRSPSGANVLTF. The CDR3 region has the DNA TGTGCCAGCAGTTTCCGGCGGGACAGGAGTCCAAGTGGGGCCAACGTCCTGACTTTC.

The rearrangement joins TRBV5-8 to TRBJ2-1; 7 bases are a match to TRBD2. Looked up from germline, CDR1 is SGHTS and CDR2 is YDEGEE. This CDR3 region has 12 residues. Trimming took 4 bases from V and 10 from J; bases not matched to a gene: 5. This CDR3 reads CASSRLAGEQFF. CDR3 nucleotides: TGTGCCAGCAGCAGACTAGCCGGCGAGCAGTTCTTC.

The CDR3 nucleotides are TGTGCCAGCAGTTACCGAGACAGCAACTATGGCTACACCTTC. This translates into CASSYRDSNYGYTF. V usage is TRBV6-5 and J usage is TRBJ1-2, with D possibly being TRBD1 (5 bases). The V and J ends lost 2 bases and 2 bases respectively, with 9 bases between them. Per germline, CDR1 MNHEY and CDR2 SVGAGI. This CDR3 is built from 14 residues.

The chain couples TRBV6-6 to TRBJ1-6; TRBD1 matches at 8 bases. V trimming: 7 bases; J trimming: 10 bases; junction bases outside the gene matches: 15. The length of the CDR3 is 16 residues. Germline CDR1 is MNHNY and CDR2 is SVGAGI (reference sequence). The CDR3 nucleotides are TGTGCCAGCACCCGAGGGACAGGCCTCCGACGCTCACCCCTCCACTTT. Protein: CASTRGTGLRRSPLHF.

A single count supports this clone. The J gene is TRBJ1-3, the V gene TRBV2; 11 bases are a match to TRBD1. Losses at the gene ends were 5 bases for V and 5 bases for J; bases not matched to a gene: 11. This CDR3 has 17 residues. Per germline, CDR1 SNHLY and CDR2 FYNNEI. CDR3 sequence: CASSSNVGTGGRNTIYF. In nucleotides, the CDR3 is TGTGCCAGCAGTTCAAACGTCGGGACAGGGGGGAGAAACACCATATATTTT.

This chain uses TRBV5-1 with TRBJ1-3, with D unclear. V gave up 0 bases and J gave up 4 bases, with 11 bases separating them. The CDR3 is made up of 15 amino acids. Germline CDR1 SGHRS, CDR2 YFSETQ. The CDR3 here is CASSLAGISGNTIYF. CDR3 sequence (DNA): TGCGCCAGCAGCTTGGCTGGGATCAGCGGAAACACCATATATTTT.

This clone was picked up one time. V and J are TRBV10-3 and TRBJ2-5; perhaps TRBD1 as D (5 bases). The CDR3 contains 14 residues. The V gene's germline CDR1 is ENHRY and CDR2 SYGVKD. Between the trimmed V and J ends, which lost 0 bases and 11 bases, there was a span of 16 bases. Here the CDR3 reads CAISESQGTERQYF. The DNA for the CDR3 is TGTGCCATCAGTGAGTCCCAGGGAACAGAAAGACAGTACTTC.

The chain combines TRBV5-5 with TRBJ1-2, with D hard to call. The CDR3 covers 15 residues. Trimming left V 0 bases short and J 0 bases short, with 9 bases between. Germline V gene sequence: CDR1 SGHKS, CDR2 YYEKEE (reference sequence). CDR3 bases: TGTGCCAGCAGCTTGGACCACACTTCTAACTATGGCTACACCTTC. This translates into CASSLDHTSNYGYTF.

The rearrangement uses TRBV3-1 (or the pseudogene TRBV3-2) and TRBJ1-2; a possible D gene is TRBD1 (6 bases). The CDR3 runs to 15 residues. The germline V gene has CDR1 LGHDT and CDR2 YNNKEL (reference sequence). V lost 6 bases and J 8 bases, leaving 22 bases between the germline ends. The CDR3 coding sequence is TGTGCCAGCAGTACCCCGGGGGGGCCCTTTCGGGGCTACACCTTC. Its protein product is CASSTPGGPFRGYTF.

CDR3 DNA sequence: TGTGCCAGCAGTCGCAGGGACTACTACGAGCAGTACTTC. Its translation is CASSRRDYYEQYF. The V and J genes are TRBV28 and TRBJ2-7; TRBD2 agrees at 7 bases. The V segment lost 5 bases and the J segment 3 bases; nucleotides outside the gene matches: 4. The germline V gene has CDR1 MDHEN and CDR2 SYDVKM. This CDR3 is built from 13 residues.

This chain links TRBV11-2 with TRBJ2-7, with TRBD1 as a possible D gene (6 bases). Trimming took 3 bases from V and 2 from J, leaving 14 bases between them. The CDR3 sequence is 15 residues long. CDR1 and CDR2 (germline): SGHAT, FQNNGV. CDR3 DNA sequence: TGTGCCAGCAGCTTTTTTGGGACAATTGCCTACGAGCAGTACTTC. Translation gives CASSFFGTIAYEQYF.

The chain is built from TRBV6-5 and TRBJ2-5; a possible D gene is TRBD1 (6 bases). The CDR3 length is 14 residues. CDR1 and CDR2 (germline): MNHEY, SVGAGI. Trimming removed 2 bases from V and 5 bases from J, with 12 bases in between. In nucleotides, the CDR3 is TGTGCCAGCAGTTACACAGGGCTAGGGGAGACCCAGTACTTC. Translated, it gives CASSYTGLGETQYF.

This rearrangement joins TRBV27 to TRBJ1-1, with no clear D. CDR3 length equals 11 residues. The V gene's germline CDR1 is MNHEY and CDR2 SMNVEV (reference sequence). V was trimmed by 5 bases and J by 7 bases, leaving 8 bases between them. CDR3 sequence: CASSDRSEAFF. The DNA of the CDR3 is TGTGCCAGCAGTGACCGTAGTGAAGCTTTCTTT.

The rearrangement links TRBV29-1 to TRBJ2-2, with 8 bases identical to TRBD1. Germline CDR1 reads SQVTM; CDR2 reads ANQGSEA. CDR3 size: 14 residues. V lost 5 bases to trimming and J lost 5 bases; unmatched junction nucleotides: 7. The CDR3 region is CSVFPGGATGELFF. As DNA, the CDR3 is TGCAGCGTTTTCCCAGGGGGCGCGACCGGGGAGCTGTTTTTT.